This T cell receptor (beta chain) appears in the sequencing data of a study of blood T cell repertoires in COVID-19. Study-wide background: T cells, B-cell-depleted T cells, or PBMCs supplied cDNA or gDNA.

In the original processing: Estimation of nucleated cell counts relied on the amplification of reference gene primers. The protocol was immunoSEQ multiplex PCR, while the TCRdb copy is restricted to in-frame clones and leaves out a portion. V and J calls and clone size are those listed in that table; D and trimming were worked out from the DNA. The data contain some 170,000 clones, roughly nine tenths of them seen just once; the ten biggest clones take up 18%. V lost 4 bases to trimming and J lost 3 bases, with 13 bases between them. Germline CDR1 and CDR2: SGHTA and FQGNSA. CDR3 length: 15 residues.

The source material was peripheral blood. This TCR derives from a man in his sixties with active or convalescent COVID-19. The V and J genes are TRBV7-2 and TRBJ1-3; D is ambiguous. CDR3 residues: CASSSQGGFGNTIYF. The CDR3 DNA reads TGTGCCAGCAGCTCCCAAGGAGGGTTTGGAAACACCATATATTTT.